Sequencing of this T cell receptor beta chain was carried out in a study of graft-versus-host responses after intestinal transplantation. Study-level information: Among the recipients, transplants were multivisceral, liver-intestinal, or isolated intestinal.

Sequencing was performed with immunoSEQ multiplex PCR; in TCRdb, only in-frame clones are kept and a portion is missing. The sample holds approximately 82,000 clones; 80% to 95% are singletons and the top ten take around 1.2%. Points on this clone: Its target is unknown.

V was trimmed by 2 bases and J by 3 bases, leaving 5 bases between them. Germline V gene sequence: CDR1 KGHSH, CDR2 LQKENI. The CDR3 has 12 residues. Sample: unstimulated CD8+ T cells sorted from spleen or lymph node cells, taken before transplant. This receptor was identified in a human donor who was the organ donor for an intestinal transplant. The chain uses TRBV18 and TRBJ2-7; D not certain. CDR3 loop: CASSPGLYEQYF. In nucleotides, the CDR3 is TGTGCCAGCTCACCAGGCCTCTACGAGCAGTACTTC.